The present T cell receptor beta chain was sequenced within a study of blood T cells in healthy people across ages. The CDR3 runs to 15 residues. The germline V gene encodes CDR1 SGHNT and CDR2 YYREEE (reference sequence). V trimming: 0 bases; J trimming: 7 bases; junction bases outside the gene matches: 6. The second PCR ran 7 to 11 cycles with a sample-barcoded 5' primer and J-beta primers. A template-switch adaptor containing 12 random nucleotides labeled each cDNA molecule. Using its own MiXCR run on the 5' RACE reads, TCRdb lists one record per CDR3 protein. This table holds some 890,000 distinct CDR3 sequences, almost 30% found once. These data are also associated with another study on T cells of mothers and their children. From that study: cDNA was made from all extracted RNA, around 1.6 ug per 15 ul.

The sequencing sample was made of blood. The receptor was derived from a woman between 40 and 50 years old in good health. The chain is built from TRBV5-4 and TRBJ2-5; 10 bases are a match to TRBD1. The CDR3 nucleotides read TGTGCCAGCAGCTTGGCCCGGACAGGGGGAGGGACCCAGTACTTC. It codes for CASSLARTGGGTQYF.